This TCR beta chain is from a study of patients and donors after allogeneic stem cell transplantation. This CDR3 is 14 amino acids long. V was cut by 5 bases and J by 5 bases, with 13 bases left in between. TCRdb itself ran the RT-PCR reads through MiXCR, one entry per CDR3 protein. This table has about 410,000 distinct CDR3 sequences, 16% appearing once. This clonotype was observed a few times. The rearrangement links TRBV12-3 or TRBV12-4 to TRBJ2-1; D perhaps matches TRBD1 (5 bases). The clonotype was recovered from a human donor who was either an allogeneic HSCT recipient or a stem cell or donor lymphocyte infusion donor (not recorded which). It is not recorded whose cells these are; they may come from a transplant donor. Input material: blood, either unsorted or a sorted T cell fraction (not recorded which). This chain's CDR3 is CASSGAVTDNEQFF. The CDR3 region has the DNA TGTGCCAGCAGTGGGGCGGTCACCGACAATGAGCAGTTCTTC.